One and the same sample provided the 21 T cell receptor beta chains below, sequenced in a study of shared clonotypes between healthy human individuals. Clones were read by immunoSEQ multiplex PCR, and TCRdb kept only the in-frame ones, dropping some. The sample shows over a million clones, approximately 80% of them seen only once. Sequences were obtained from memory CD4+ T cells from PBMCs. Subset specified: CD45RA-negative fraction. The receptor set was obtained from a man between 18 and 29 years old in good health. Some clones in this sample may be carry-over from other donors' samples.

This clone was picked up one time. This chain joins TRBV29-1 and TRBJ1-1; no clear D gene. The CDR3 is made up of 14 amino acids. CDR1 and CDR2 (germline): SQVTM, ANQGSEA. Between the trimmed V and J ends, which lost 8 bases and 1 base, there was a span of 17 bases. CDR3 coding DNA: TGCAGCACAATGAGCGACACGACGAACACTGAAGCTTTCTTT. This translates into CSTMSDTTNTEAFF.

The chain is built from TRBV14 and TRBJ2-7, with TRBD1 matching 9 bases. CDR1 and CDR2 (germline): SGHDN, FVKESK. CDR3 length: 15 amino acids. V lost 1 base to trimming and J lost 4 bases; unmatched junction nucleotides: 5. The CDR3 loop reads CASSQGGTGIYEQYF. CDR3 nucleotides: TGTGCCAGCAGCCAAGGTGGGACAGGGATATACGAGCAGTACTTC.

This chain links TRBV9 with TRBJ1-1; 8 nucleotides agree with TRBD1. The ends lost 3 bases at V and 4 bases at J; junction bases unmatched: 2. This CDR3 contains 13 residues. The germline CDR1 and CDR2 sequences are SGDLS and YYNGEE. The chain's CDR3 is CASSGTGGTEAFF. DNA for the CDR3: TGTGCCAGCAGCGGAACAGGGGGCACTGAAGCTTTCTTT.

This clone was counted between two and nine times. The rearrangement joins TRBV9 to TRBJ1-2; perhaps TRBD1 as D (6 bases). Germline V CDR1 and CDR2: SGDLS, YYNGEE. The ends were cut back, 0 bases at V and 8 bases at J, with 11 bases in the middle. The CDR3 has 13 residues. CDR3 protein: CASSVDREDGYTF. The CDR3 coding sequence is TGTGCCAGCAGCGTAGACAGGGAAGACGGCTACACCTTC.

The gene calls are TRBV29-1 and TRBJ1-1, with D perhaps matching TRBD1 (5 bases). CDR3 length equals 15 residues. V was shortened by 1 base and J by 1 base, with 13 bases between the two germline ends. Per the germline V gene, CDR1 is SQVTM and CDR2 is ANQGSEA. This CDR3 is CSVEGAFGQNTEAFF. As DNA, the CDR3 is TGCAGCGTTGAAGGCGCCTTTGGACAGAACACTGAAGCTTTCTTT. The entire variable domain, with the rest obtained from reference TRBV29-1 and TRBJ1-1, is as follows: SAVISQKPSRDICQRGTSLTIQCQVDSQVTMMFWYRQQPGQSLTLIATANQGSEATYESGFVIDKFPISRPNLTFSTLTVSNMSPEDSSIYLCSVEGAFGQNTEAFFGQGTRLTVV.

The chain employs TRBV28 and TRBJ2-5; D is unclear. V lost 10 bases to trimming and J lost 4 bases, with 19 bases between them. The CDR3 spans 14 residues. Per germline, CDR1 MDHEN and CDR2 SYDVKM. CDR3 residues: CATSARAFSETQYF. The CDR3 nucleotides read TGTGCCACCTCGGCTAGAGCGTTTTCAGAGACCCAGTACTTC. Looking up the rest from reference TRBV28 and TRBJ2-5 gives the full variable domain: DVKVTQSSRYLVKRTGEKVFLECVQDMDHENMFWYRQDPGLGLRLIYFSYDVKMKEKGDIPEGYSVSREKKERFSLILESASTNQTSMYLCATSARAFSETQYFGPGTRLLVL.

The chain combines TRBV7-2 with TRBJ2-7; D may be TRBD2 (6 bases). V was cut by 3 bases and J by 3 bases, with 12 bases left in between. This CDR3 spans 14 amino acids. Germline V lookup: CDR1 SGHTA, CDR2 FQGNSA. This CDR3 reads CASSFLLASYEQYF. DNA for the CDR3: TGTGCCAGCAGCTTTCTACTAGCCAGCTACGAGCAGTACTTC. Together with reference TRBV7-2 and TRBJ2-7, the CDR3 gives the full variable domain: GAGVSQSPSNKVTEKGKDVELRCDPISGHTALYWYRQSLGQGLEFLIYFQGNSAPDKSGLPSDRFSAERTGGSVSTLTIQRTQQEDSAVYLCASSFLLASYEQYFGPGTRLTVT.

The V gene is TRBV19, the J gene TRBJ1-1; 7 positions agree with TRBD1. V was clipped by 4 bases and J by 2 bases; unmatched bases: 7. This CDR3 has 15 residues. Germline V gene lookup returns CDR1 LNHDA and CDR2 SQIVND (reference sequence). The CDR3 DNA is TGTGCCAGTAGTAAAGGGACAGAAGTTAACACTGAAGCTTTCTTT. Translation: CASSKGTEVNTEAFF.

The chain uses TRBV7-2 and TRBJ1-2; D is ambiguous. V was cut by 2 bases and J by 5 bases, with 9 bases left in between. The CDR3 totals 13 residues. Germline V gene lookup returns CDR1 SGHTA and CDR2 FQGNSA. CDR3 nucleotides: TGTGCCAGCAGCTTAACACAGACATATGGCTACACCTTC. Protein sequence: CASSLTQTYGYTF.

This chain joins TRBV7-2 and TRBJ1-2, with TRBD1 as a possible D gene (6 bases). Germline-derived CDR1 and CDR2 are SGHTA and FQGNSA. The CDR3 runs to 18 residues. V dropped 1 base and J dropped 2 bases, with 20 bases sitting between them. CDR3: CASSLEIGRQGQNYGYTF. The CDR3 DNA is TGTGCCAGCAGCTTAGAAATTGGGAGGCAGGGGCAAAACTATGGCTACACCTTC.

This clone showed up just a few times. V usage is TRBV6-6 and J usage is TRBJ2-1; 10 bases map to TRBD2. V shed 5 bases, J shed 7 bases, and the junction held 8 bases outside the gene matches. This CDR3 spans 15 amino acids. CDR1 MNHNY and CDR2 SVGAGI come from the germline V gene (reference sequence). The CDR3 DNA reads TGTGCCAGCAGTCCAGCGGGAGGGGCCCAGAATGAGCAGTTCTTC. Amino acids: CASSPAGGAQNEQFF.

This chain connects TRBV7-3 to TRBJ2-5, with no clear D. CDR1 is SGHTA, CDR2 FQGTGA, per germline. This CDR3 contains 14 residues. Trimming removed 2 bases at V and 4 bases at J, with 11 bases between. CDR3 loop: CASSLGFPGETQYF. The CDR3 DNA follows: TGTGCCAGCAGCTTAGGGTTCCCCGGAGAGACCCAGTACTTC.

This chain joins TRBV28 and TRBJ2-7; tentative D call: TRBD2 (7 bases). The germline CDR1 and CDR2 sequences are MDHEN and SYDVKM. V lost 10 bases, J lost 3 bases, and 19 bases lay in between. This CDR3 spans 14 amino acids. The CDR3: CANRNGGGGYEQYF. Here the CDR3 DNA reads TGTGCCAACAGAAATGGGGGAGGGGGCTACGAGCAGTACTTC.

DNA of the CDR3: TGCGCCAGCAGCCCGAGACAGCCAGCCTACGAGCAGTACTTC. It specifies CASSPRQPAYEQYF. The V and J genes are TRBV5-1 and TRBJ2-7, with D perhaps TRBD1 (5 bases). The germline V and J ends were trimmed by 4 bases and 2 bases, with 13 bases remaining between them. The CDR3 contains 14 residues. Germline V gene lookup returns CDR1 SGHRS and CDR2 YFSETQ.

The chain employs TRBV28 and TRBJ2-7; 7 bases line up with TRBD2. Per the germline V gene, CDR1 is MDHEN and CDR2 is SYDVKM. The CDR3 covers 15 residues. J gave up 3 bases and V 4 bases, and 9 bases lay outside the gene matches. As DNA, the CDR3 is TGTGCCAGCAGTTCCCCGGGGAGGGGCGTCTACGAGCAGTACTTC. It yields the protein CASSSPGRGVYEQYF. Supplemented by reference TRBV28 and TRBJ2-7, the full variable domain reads DVKVTQSSRYLVKRTGEKVFLECVQDMDHENMFWYRQDPGLGLRLIYFSYDVKMKEKGDIPEGYSVSREKKERFSLILESASTNQTSMYLCASSSPGRGVYEQYFGPGTRLTVT.

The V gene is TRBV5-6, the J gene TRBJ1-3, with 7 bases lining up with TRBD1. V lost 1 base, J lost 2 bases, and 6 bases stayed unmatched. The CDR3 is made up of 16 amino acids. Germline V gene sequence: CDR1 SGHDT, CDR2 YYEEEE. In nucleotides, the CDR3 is TGTGCCAGCAGCTTGCGCCCTCAGGGGGCTGGAAACACCATATATTTT. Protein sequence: CASSLRPQGAGNTIYF.

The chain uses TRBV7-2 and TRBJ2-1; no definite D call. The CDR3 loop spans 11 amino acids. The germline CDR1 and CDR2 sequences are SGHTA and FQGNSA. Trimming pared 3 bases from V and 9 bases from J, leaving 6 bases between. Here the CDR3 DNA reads TGTGCCAGCAGCTTCCTCGGTGAGCAGTTCTTC. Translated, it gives CASSFLGEQFF.

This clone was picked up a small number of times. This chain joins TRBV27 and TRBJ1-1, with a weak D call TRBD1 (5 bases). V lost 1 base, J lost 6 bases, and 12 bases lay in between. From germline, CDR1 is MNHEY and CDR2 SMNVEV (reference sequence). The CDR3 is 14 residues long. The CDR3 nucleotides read TGTGCCAGCAGTTTATTTCGGGGGTGGCCTGAAGCTTTCTTT. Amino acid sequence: CASSLFRGWPEAFF.

CDR3 sequence reads: CASSTGVGNTIYF. The CDR3 DNA sequence: TGTGCCAGCAGTACAGGGGTCGGAAACACCATATATTTT. The chain combines TRBV2 with TRBJ1-3, with TRBD1 matching over 7 bases. Germline CDR1 and CDR2: SNHLY and FYNNEI. Trimming at V came to 5 bases and at J to 4 bases, leaving 2 bases not matched to a gene. The CDR3 has 13 residues.

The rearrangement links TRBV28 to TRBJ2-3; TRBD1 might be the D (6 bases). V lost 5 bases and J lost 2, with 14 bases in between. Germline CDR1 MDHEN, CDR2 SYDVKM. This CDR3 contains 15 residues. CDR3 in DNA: TGTGCCAGCAGTCCGAACAGGGCGTTCACAGATACGCAGTATTTT. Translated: CASSPNRAFTDTQYF. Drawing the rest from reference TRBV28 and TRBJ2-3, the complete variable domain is DVKVTQSSRYLVKRTGEKVFLECVQDMDHENMFWYRQDPGLGLRLIYFSYDVKMKEKGDIPEGYSVSREKKERFSLILESASTNQTSMYLCASSPNRAFTDTQYFGPGTRLTVL.

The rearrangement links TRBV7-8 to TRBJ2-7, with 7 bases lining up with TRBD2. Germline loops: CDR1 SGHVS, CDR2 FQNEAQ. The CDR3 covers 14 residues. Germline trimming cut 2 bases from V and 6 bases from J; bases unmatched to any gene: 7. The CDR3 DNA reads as TGTGCCAGCAGCTTACGCGCGGGAGAAGGCGAGCAGTACTTC. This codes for CASSLRAGEGEQYF.